This T cell receptor beta chain comes out of a study of vaccination and CD4 T cells after COVID-19. Regarding the study as a whole: The median number of SARS-CoV-2-reactive clonotypes increased from roughly 21 to 40, a change that did not reach significance.

Cultured CD4+ T-cell DNA underwent Oncomine TCR Beta short-read sequencing. Genomic DNA was isolated from cultured CD4+ T cells. TCRdb re-called the PCR reads through MiXCR, storing one row per CDR3 protein. Here the sample spans fewer than 8,000 distinct CDR3 sequences, 25% to 35% being singletons. Treatment in this sample: roughly nine-day PBMC culture with coronavirus spike peptide pools or control peptides (ViraFEST assay). Pre-COVID-19 pandemic sampling (2011-2018) yielded the unexposed donor's CD4+ T cells. ViraFEST grew antigen-specific T cells using peptide pools, then sequenced TCRs. Each well held 2 million to 2.5 million PBMCs in IL-2 (around 10 IU/ml) medium with 10 ug/ml peptide pools. Half of the medium was exchanged for fresh IL-2 medium, first on day 3 and then on day 7. As regards this clonotype: Its antigen is as yet unknown.

The sequence was collected from a human donor in good health. Sequences were obtained from CD4+ T cells from blood, cultured in vitro.

CDR3 in amino acids: CSVPDRLNQPQHF. In DNA, the CDR3 is TGCAGTGTTCCGGACAGGCTCAATCAGCCCCAGCATTTT. The chain uses TRBV20-1 and TRBJ1-5; 7 nucleotides line up with TRBD1. Germline loops: CDR1 DFQATT, CDR2 SNEGSKA (reference sequence). This CDR3 has 13 residues. The ends lost 7 bases at V and 3 bases at J; junction bases unmatched: 6.